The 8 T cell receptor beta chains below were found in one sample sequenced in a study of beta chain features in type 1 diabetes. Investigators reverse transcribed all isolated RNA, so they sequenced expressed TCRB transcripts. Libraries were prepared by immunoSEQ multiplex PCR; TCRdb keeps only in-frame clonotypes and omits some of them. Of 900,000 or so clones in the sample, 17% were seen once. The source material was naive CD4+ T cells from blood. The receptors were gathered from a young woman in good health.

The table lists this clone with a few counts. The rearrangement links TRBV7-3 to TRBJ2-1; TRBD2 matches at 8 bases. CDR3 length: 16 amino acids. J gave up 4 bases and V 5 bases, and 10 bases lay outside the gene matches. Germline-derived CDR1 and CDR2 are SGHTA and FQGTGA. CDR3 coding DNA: TGTGCCAGCAGCCCTCAGGGGCTAGCGGGTTACAATGAGCAGTTCTTC. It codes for CASSPQGLAGYNEQFF.

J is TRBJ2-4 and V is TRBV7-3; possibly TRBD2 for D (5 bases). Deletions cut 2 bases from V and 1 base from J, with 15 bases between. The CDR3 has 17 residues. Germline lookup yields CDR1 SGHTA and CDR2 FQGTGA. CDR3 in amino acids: CASSLRESLAAKNIQYF. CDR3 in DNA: TGTGCCAGCAGCTTACGTGAAAGCCTAGCCGCCAAAAACATTCAGTACTTC.

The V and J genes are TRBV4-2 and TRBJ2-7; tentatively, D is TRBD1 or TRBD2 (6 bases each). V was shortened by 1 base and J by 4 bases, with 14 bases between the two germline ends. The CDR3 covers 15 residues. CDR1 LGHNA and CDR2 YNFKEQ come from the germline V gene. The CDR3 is CASSQGGGTLYEQYF. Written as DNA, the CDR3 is TGTGCCAGCAGCCAAGGAGGGGGGACTCTATACGAGCAGTACTTC.

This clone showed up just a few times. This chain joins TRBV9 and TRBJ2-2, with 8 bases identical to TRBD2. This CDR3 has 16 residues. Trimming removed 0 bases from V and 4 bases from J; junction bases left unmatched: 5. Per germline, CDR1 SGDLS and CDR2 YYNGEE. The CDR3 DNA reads TGTGCCAGCAGCGTAGACCCGGGAGGGACCACCGGGGAGCTGTTTTTT. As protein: CASSVDPGGTTGELFF.

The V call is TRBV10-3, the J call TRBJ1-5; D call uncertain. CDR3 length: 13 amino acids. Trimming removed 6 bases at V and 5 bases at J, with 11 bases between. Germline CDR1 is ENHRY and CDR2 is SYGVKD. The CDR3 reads CAISVNDDQPQHF. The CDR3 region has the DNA TGTGCCATCAGCGTCAACGACGATCAGCCCCAGCATTTT.

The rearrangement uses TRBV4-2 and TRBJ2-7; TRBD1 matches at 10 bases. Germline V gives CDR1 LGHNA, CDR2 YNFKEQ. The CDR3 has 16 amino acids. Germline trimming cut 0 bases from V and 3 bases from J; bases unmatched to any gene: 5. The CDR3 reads CASSQEGTGVNYEQYF. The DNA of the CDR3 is TGTGCCAGCAGCCAAGAGGGGACAGGGGTGAACTACGAGCAGTACTTC.

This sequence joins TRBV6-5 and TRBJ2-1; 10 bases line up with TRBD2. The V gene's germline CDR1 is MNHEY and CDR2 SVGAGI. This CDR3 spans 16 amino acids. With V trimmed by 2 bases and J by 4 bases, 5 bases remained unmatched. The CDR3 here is CASSYVPSGGYNEQFF. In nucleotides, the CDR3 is TGTGCCAGCAGTTACGTTCCTAGCGGGGGATACAATGAGCAGTTCTTC.

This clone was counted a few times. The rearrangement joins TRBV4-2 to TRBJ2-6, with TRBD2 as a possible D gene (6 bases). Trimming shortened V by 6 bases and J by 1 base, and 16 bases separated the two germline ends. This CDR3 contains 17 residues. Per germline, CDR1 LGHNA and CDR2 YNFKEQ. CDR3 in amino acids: CASSPGGLISGANVLTF. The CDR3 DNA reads TGTGCCAGCAGTCCCGGGGGACTCATTTCTGGGGCCAACGTCCTGACTTTC.